Below are 19 T cell receptor beta chains sequenced from a single sample in a study of shared clonotypes between healthy human individuals. Sequencing was performed with immunoSEQ multiplex PCR; in TCRdb, only in-frame clones are kept and a portion is missing. The sample includes 2 million to 2.5 million clones, approximately 93% of them seen just once. The sequenced sample was naive CD4+ T cells from PBMCs. The subset was: CD45RA+ positively selected. The source of these receptors is a man younger than 35 in good health. Some clones in this sample may be carry-over from other donors' samples.

This clone was seen a handful of times. This sequence joins TRBV28 and TRBJ1-2; D is ambiguous. The CDR3 loop spans 14 amino acids. Germline-derived CDR1 and CDR2 are MDHEN and SYDVKM. With 5 bases removed from V and 6 bases from J, the gap between germline ends came to 16 bases. CDR3 in amino acids: CASSLPLVVHGYTF. The CDR3 DNA reads TGTGCCAGCAGTCTGCCTCTCGTAGTCCATGGCTACACCTTC.

The gene calls are TRBV6-1 and TRBJ2-1; 11 nucleotides match TRBD2. Germline V lookup: CDR1 MNHNS, CDR2 SASEGT. The CDR3 length is 13 residues. V shed 11 bases, J shed 9 bases, and the junction held 9 bases outside the gene matches. This chain's CDR3 is CAGTSGQSREQFF. DNA for the CDR3: TGTGCCGGGACTAGCGGACAGAGCCGTGAGCAGTTCTTC.

This chain connects TRBV4-1 to TRBJ2-7; 12 bases line up with TRBD2. Germline CDR1 MGHRA, CDR2 YSYEKL. The CDR3 spans 16 residues. Trimming removed 4 bases from V and 6 bases from J; junction bases left unmatched: 10. In DNA form, the CDR3 reads TGCGCCAGCAGCCCCCTCCTAGCGGGAGGGCCTCGCGAGCAGTACTTC. Protein product: CASSPLLAGGPREQYF.

The gene calls are TRBV6-5 and TRBJ2-7; no reliable D call. The CDR3 is 16 residues long. Trimming took off 0 bases at V and 6 bases at J, with 18 bases between the two ends. Germline V gene data show CDR1 as MNHEY and CDR2 as SVGAGI. CDR3 nucleotides: TGTGCCAGCAGTTACTCGGCCCCGGACCGGGCCGGCGAGCAGTACTTC. Its protein product is CASSYSAPDRAGEQYF.

The chain uses TRBV7-9 and TRBJ1-4, with D hard to call. The CDR3 is made up of 13 amino acids. Looked up from germline, CDR1 is SEHNR and CDR2 is FQNEAQ (reference sequence). Trimming removed 8 bases at V and 5 bases at J, with 12 bases between. The CDR3 region is CASGGRANEKLFF. CDR3 nucleotide sequence: TGTGCCAGCGGAGGACGGGCCAATGAAAAACTGTTTTTT.

V usage is TRBV5-6 and J usage is TRBJ1-5; tentative D call: TRBD1 (6 bases). The V and J ends lost 2 bases and 10 bases respectively, with 7 bases between them. The germline V gene encodes CDR1 SGHDT and CDR2 YYEEEE. CDR3 length: 11 residues. Here the CDR3 reads CASSLQGPQHF. The DNA for the CDR3 is TGTGCCAGCAGCTTACAGGGCCCCCAGCATTTT.

This clone occurred once. V and J are TRBV28 and TRBJ2-3; D is uncertain. The CDR3 is 13 residues long. Between the trimmed V and J ends, which lost 3 bases and 4 bases, there was a span of 8 bases. The V gene's germline CDR1 is MDHEN and CDR2 SYDVKM. The CDR3 here is CASSFRSSDTQYF. The CDR3 region has the DNA TGTGCCAGCAGTTTTCGAAGCTCAGATACGCAGTATTTT.

This clone has just one count. The V and J genes are TRBV11-3 and TRBJ2-1; the match to TRBD2 covers 12 bases. Looked up from germline, CDR1 is SGHNT and CDR2 is YENEEA. V lost 5 bases to trimming and J lost 5 bases; unmatched junction nucleotides: 4. The length of the CDR3 is 15 residues. The CDR3 nucleotides read TGTGCCAGCAGCCAGGGACTAGCGGGTGACAATGAGCAGTTCTTC. Translated, it gives CASSQGLAGDNEQFF.

The J gene is TRBJ1-4, the V gene TRBV11-2; D remains ambiguous. From germline, CDR1 is SGHAT and CDR2 FQNNGV. Trimming stripped 5 bases from V and 8 bases from J, with 9 bases between. This CDR3 contains 12 residues. The CDR3 nucleotides are TGTGCCAGCAGCCCCCGCCCGGAAAAACTGTTTTTT. Translation: CASSPRPEKLFF.

Turning to this clone: This sample includes further DNA sequences coding for the same CDR3. The genes are TRBV2 and TRBJ2-3; no reliable D call. CDR1 and CDR2 from the germline V gene are SNHLY and FYNNEI. The CDR3 has 12 amino acids. V was trimmed by 4 bases and J by 6 bases, leaving 8 bases between them. In nucleotides, the CDR3 is TGTGCCAGCAGTGGTTTAGGGGATACGCAGTATTTT. This encodes CASSGLGDTQYF.

This clone was observed a single time. The gene calls are TRBV28 and TRBJ2-1, with 11 bases matching TRBD2. This CDR3 contains 15 residues. Per germline, CDR1 MDHEN and CDR2 SYDVKM. J lost 4 bases, V lost 8 bases, and 7 bases had no gene match. DNA for the CDR3: TGTGCCAGCGGGGTAGCGGGAGGGCGATACAATGAGCAGTTCTTC. This sequence encodes CASGVAGGRYNEQFF.

This clone was observed a single time. The V gene is TRBV4-2, the J gene TRBJ2-7, with TRBD2 matching over 11 bases. CDR1 and CDR2 (germline): LGHNA, YNFKEQ. The J segment lost 9 bases and the V segment lost 3 bases, leaving 25 bases of the junction unmatched. This CDR3 has 20 amino acids. CDR3 nucleotides: TGTGCCAGCAGCCACCGGATCTCATCACCGGGACTAGCGGAGGCCTTTAGGCAGTACTTC. Amino acid sequence: CASSHRISSPGLAEAFRQYF.

This chain links TRBV4-2 with TRBJ1-5; D ambiguous. Trimming removed 5 bases at V and 4 bases at J, with 6 bases between. From germline, CDR1 is LGHNA and CDR2 YNFKEQ. The CDR3 extends over 12 amino acids. The CDR3 region has the DNA TGTGCCAGCAGCGACGGTAATCAGCCCCAGCATTTT. Protein sequence: CASSDGNQPQHF.

Note on this clone: Other DNA variants within this sample encode the same CDR3. The rearrangement uses TRBV11-2 and TRBJ2-7; maybe TRBD1 (5 bases). In germline, CDR1 is SGHAT, CDR2 FQNNGV. V lost 1 base, J lost 2 bases, and 6 bases lay in between. CDR3 length equals 13 residues. In DNA form, the CDR3 reads TGTGCCAGCAGCTTAGGGGGCCCCTACGAGCAGTACTTC. As protein: CASSLGGPYEQYF. Together with reference TRBV11-2 and TRBJ2-7, the CDR3 gives the full variable domain: EAGVAQSPRYKIIEKRQSVAFWCNPISGHATLYWYQQILGQGPKLLIQFQNNGVVDDSQLPKDRFSAERLKGVDSTLKIQPAKLEDSAVYLCASSLGGPYEQYFGPGTRLTVT.

The genes are TRBV6-4 and TRBJ2-1; D is possibly TRBD2 (6 bases). The germline CDR1 and CDR2 sequences are MRHNA and SNTAGT. Between the trimmed V and J ends, which lost 3 bases and 9 bases, there was a span of 15 bases. The length of the CDR3 is 14 residues. In DNA form, the CDR3 reads TGTGCCAGCAGTGAATCTTTTCTGACTAGTGAGCAGTTCTTC. It yields the protein CASSESFLTSEQFF.

V is TRBV7-6 and J is TRBJ2-2; tentative D call: TRBD2 (6 bases). Germline-derived CDR1 and CDR2 are SGHVS and FNYEAQ. V was shortened by 1 base and J by 2 bases, with 11 bases between the two germline ends. There are 16 residues in the CDR3. CDR3 in amino acids: CASSLEASVNTGELFF. The DNA of the CDR3 is TGTGCCAGCAGCTTAGAGGCTAGCGTCAACACCGGGGAGCTGTTTTTT.

Turning to this clone: Other DNA sequences in this specimen translate into the identical CDR3. The chain couples TRBV5-1 to TRBJ2-7; no firm D call. The CDR3 length is 12 residues. The V end was cut by 1 base, the J end by 3 bases, with 5 bases between. CDR1 is SGHRS, CDR2 YFSETQ, per germline. The CDR3 coding sequence is TGCGCCAGCAGCTTGCTGGGCTACGAGCAGTACTTC. It encodes CASSLLGYEQYF.

The CDR3 sequence is CASSLGARGTNEKLFF. DNA for the CDR3: TGCGCCAGCAGCTTGGGGGCCAGGGGAACTAATGAAAAACTGTTTTTT. The chain links TRBV5-1 to TRBJ1-4; possibly TRBD1 for D (6 bases). This CDR3 has 16 amino acids. Trimming left V 0 bases short and J 1 base short, with 10 bases between. Looked up from germline, CDR1 is SGHRS and CDR2 is YFSETQ.

This clone was found a few times. The J gene is TRBJ1-5, the V gene TRBV10-3; the match to TRBD1 covers 12 bases. V lost 4 bases, J lost 6 bases, and 7 bases stayed unmatched. CDR3 length: 16 amino acids. Per germline, CDR1 ENHRY and CDR2 SYGVKD. DNA of the CDR3: TGTGCCATCAGTGGAGGGGACAGGGGGCTTGGTCAGCCCCAGCATTTT. It yields the protein CAISGGDRGLGQPQHF.